Shown below are 22 T cell receptor beta chains from a single sample sequenced in a study of shared clonotypes between healthy human individuals. Naive CD8 populations comprised CD45RO-negative cells positively selected for CCR7, excluding terminally differentiated effector memory CD45RA+ cells. Assay: immunoSEQ multiplex PCR; the TCRdb copy retains only in-frame clones and omits some. The sample includes around 2,000,000 clones, around 93% of them seen just once. Sequences were obtained from naive CD8+ T cells from PBMCs. The receptor set was obtained from a man aged 18 to 30 in good health. Some clones in this sample may be carry-over from other donors' samples.

V is TRBV2 and J is TRBJ2-1, with D possibly being TRBD2 (6 bases). Trimming left V 6 bases short and J 9 bases short, with 24 bases between. CDR3 size: 16 residues. Per the germline V gene, CDR1 is SNHLY and CDR2 is FYNNEI. The chain's CDR3 is CASREPVKRVGIEQFF. CDR3 nucleotides: TGTGCCAGCAGGGAGCCTGTGAAGCGGGTGGGCATTGAGCAGTTCTTC. The complete variable domain, with remaining parts taken from reference TRBV2 and TRBJ2-1, reads EPEVTQTPSHQVTQMGQEVILRCVPISNHLYFYWYRQILGQKVEFLVSFYNNEISEKSEIFDDQFSVERPDGSNFTLKIRSTKLEDSAMYFCASREPVKRVGIEQFFGPGTRLTVL.

The chain links TRBV6-1 to TRBJ1-4; tentative D call: TRBD1 (6 bases). Germline V lookup: CDR1 MNHNS, CDR2 SASEGT. The V gene lost 7 bases and the J gene lost 4 bases, with 16 bases spanning the gap. The CDR3 covers 15 residues. The CDR3, as DNA: TGTGCCAGCACCCCACTACAGGGAATTAATGAAAAACTGTTTTTT. It codes for CASTPLQGINEKLFF.

The genes are TRBV19 and TRBJ1-1; no definite D call. Germline CDR1 LNHDA, CDR2 SQIVND (reference sequence). The CDR3 totals 12 residues. Trimming left V 11 bases short and J 4 bases short, with 14 bases between. CDR3 protein: CASQAGFTEAFF. The DNA of the CDR3 is TGTGCCTCCCAAGCCGGGTTCACTGAAGCTTTCTTT.

The chain joins TRBV15 to TRBJ2-1; D remains unclear. CDR3 size: 16 residues. The ends were cut back, 0 bases at V and 10 bases at J, with 19 bases in the middle. Germline CDR1 reads LNHNV; CDR2 reads YYDKDF (reference sequence). The CDR3 DNA follows: TGTGCCACCAGCAGAGATAGGGCGGTTACCCAGCCCGAGCAGTTCTTC. This gives the protein CATSRDRAVTQPEQFF.

This chain joins TRBV6-5 and TRBJ2-5; TRBD1 matches 7 bases. In germline, CDR1 is MNHEY, CDR2 SVGAGI. Losses at the gene ends were 4 bases for V and 2 bases for J; bases not matched to a gene: 4. The CDR3 has 14 amino acids. The CDR3 region has the DNA TGTGCCAGCAGTTCGGGACAGCCTCAAGAGACCCAGTACTTC. It translates to CASSSGQPQETQYF.

CDR3: CASSSPSPRPRRPNEQFF. The CDR3 bases are TGTGCCAGTAGCAGCCCCTCCCCCCGACCCCGGCGCCCTAATGAGCAGTTCTTC. This chain connects TRBV19 to TRBJ2-1, with D uncertain. Germline CDR1 is LNHDA and CDR2 is SQIVND (reference sequence). The CDR3 covers 18 residues. Trimming removed 6 bases from V and 7 bases from J, with 28 bases in between.

J is TRBJ2-7 and V is TRBV27, with 10 bases aligning to TRBD1. V shed 8 bases and J 8 bases; nucleotides not matched to a gene: 6. The CDR3 has 12 amino acids. Germline V gives CDR1 MNHEY, CDR2 SMNVEV (reference sequence). CDR3 sequence reads: CASWDRGGKQYF. CDR3 in DNA: TGTGCCAGCTGGGACAGGGGCGGCAAGCAGTACTTC.

With respect to this clone: Different DNA sequences within this sample yield the same CDR3. The chain couples TRBV27 to TRBJ2-1; D is unclear. The CDR3 totals 15 residues. Trimming cost V 2 bases and J 0 bases, with 8 bases left between them. Germline values: CDR1 MNHEY, CDR2 SMNVEV (reference sequence). As DNA, the CDR3 is TGTGCCAGCAGTTTAGTAGCCAGCTCCTACAATGAGCAGTTCTTC. Residues: CASSLVASSYNEQFF.

This rearrangement joins TRBV4-3 to TRBJ2-7; TRBD2 aligns across 10 bases. The CDR3 spans 15 residues. V lost 1 base and J lost 4; bases outside the gene matches: 4. Germline CDR1 reads LGHNA; CDR2 reads YSLEER. The CDR3 spells CASSQVSGRSYEQYF. For the CDR3, the DNA is TGCGCCAGCAGCCAAGTTAGCGGGAGGTCTTACGAGCAGTACTTC.

The chain is built from TRBV27 and TRBJ2-1; D is uncertain. Germline V gene sequence: CDR1 MNHEY, CDR2 SMNVEV (reference sequence). V lost 5 bases, J lost 6 bases, and 11 bases lay in between. The CDR3 consists of 13 residues. This CDR3 reads CASSPEPINEQFF. CDR3 nucleotides: TGTGCCAGCAGTCCCGAGCCCATCAATGAGCAGTTCTTC.

This clone has just one count. The rearrangement links TRBV7-9 to TRBJ2-1; unclear D gene. CDR1 SEHNR and CDR2 FQNEAQ come from the germline V gene (reference sequence). V gave up 0 bases and J gave up 0 bases, with 18 bases separating them. CDR3 length: 19 amino acids. As DNA, the CDR3 is TGTGCCAGCAGCTTAGCAAATCGAGTGCTGCTGAGCTCCTACAATGAGCAGTTCTTC. This encodes CASSLANRVLLSSYNEQFF.

The chain carries TRBV4-1 and TRBJ2-1; D is possibly TRBD2 (6 bases). This CDR3 has 16 amino acids. Germline loops: CDR1 MGHRA, CDR2 YSYEKL. Trimming took 2 bases from V and 6 from J, leaving 17 bases between them. The CDR3 DNA reads as TGCGCCAGCAGCCAATGGGGGGTACAGGTAGCCAATGAGCAGTTCTTC. It codes for CASSQWGVQVANEQFF.

Note on this clone: The same CDR3 can be traced to other DNA sequences in this sample. The rearrangement links TRBV27 to TRBJ2-7, with 7 positions matching TRBD1. Germline loops: CDR1 MNHEY, CDR2 SMNVEV (reference sequence). After removal of 2 bases from V and 3 bases from J, the junction contained 4 bases not matched to a gene. The CDR3 covers 14 residues. The CDR3 DNA is TGTGCCAGCAGTTTAGCAGGGGGTGTCTACGAGCAGTACTTC. This translates into CASSLAGGVYEQYF.

The CDR3 reads CASSILAGAYNEQFF. CDR3 coding DNA: TGTGCCAGCAGCATCCTAGCGGGAGCCTACAATGAGCAGTTCTTC. V is TRBV7-3 and J is TRBJ2-1; 10 positions match TRBD2. This CDR3 is 15 amino acids long. Germline V lookup: CDR1 SGHTA, CDR2 FQGTGA. Trimming took 5 bases from V and 2 from J; bases not matched to a gene: 3.

For the CDR3, the DNA is TGTGCCAGCAGAGCGCAGACAGGGGCGAACTATGGCTACACCTTC. Translated, it gives CASRAQTGANYGYTF. The V call is TRBV2, the J call TRBJ1-2; TRBD1 aligns across 8 bases. With V trimmed by 6 bases and J by 2 bases, 8 bases remained unmatched. In germline, CDR1 is SNHLY, CDR2 FYNNEI. The CDR3 contains 15 residues.

This clone was observed a single time. This chain uses TRBV29-1 with TRBJ2-2, with D hard to call. CDR3 length equals 15 residues. The V gene's germline CDR1 is SQVTM and CDR2 ANQGSEA. Between the trimmed V and J ends, which lost 0 bases and 1 base, there was a span of 9 bases. DNA of the CDR3: TGCAGCGTTGAAGATCATGGGCGGAACACCGGGGAGCTGTTTTTT. Protein: CSVEDHGRNTGELFF.

The rearrangement uses TRBV7-9 and TRBJ2-7, with 9 bases identical to TRBD1. The germline CDR1 and CDR2 sequences are SEHNR and FQNEAQ (reference sequence). The trim removed 4 bases at V and 1 base at J, leaving 8 bases unmatched. CDR3 length: 16 amino acids. The CDR3 is CASSSATGGRSYEQYF. In DNA form, the CDR3 reads TGTGCCAGCAGCTCAGCGACAGGGGGGCGTTCCTACGAGCAGTACTTC.

This rearrangement joins TRBV13 to TRBJ2-7; D possibly uses TRBD1 or TRBD2 (5 bases each). V dropped 5 bases and J dropped 2 bases, with 16 bases sitting between them. The CDR3 covers 15 residues. Per germline, CDR1 PRHDT and CDR2 FYEKMQ (reference sequence). In DNA form, the CDR3 reads TGTGCCAGCAGCGCCTACGGGGACGGAACCTACGAGCAGTACTTC. It encodes CASSAYGDGTYEQYF.

This clone was detected once. This chain joins TRBV6-5 and TRBJ2-2, with a tentative D call TRBD2 (5 bases). V gave up 1 base and J gave up 1 base, with 7 bases separating them. Per germline, CDR1 MNHEY and CDR2 SVGAGI. The CDR3 extends over 15 amino acids. CDR3 sequence reads: CASSYFAGNTGELFF. The CDR3 bases are TGTGCCAGCAGTTACTTCGCGGGGAACACCGGGGAGCTGTTTTTT.

J is TRBJ1-5 and V is TRBV4-1, with D perhaps TRBD1 (6 bases). There are 17 residues in the CDR3. The V end was cut by 1 base, the J end by 3 bases, with 16 bases between. CDR1 is MGHRA and CDR2 is YSYEKL in the germline V gene. CDR3 DNA: TGCGCCAGCAGCCAAGCGAATGCGGGGGCGCTCAATCAGCCCCAGCATTTT. Translation: CASSQANAGALNQPQHF.

The chain uses TRBV4-3 and TRBJ1-1; no definite D call. Germline assignment: CDR1 LGHNA and CDR2 YSLEER. This CDR3 contains 13 residues. Trimming took off 0 bases at V and 7 bases at J, with 9 bases between the two ends. The CDR3 bases are TGCGCCAGCAGCCAAGATCCGGGCAGTGAAGCTTTCTTT. Translated: CASSQDPGSEAFF.

The chain employs TRBV11-2 and TRBJ1-1, with TRBD1 matching over 9 bases. The CDR3 length is 16 residues. The germline V gene has CDR1 SGHAT and CDR2 FQNNGV. V dropped 1 base and J dropped 3; count of bases not matched to a gene: 6. CDR3 nucleotides: TGTGCCAGCAGCTTAGCTGGGACAGGGTTGGACACTGAAGCTTTCTTT. Translating gives CASSLAGTGLDTEAFF.